The clone carrying this TCR beta chain was counted a single time. The data belong to a study of blood T cell repertoires in COVID-19. Sequencing used immunoSEQ multiplex PCR; TCRdb keeps in-frame clones, though not all of them. The table has about 280,000 clones, 80% to 90% seen once; the top ten hold 11%. CDR3 length: 12 amino acids. Germline CDR1 reads LGHDT; CDR2 reads YNNKEL (reference sequence). Deletions cut 5 bases from V and 9 bases from J, with 11 bases between. The specimen sequenced was peripheral blood. The clonotype comes from a woman aged 70-85 years with acute or convalescent COVID-19. The chain recombines TRBV3-1 (or the pseudogene TRBV3-2) with TRBJ2-1, with a possible D match to TRBD2 (5 bases). Here the CDR3 DNA reads TGTGCCAGCAGCTTCCTAGCAGCTGAGCAGTTCTTC. It encodes CASSFLAAEQFF.